This note documents a single TCR beta chain sequence. No antigen is known for it. No clone much larger than this one lies a single base away; base qualities are absent. TCR CDR3 regions were amplified from genomic DNA by multiplex PCR using the deep immunoSEQ assay. Extracted genomic DNA from each cell subset was spread evenly across all wells of several immunoSEQ 96-well plates, with each plate serving as a replicate. For sorted subsets, approximately 200 ng of genomic DNA, equivalent to 30,000 or so T cell genomes, went into each replicate PCR. Purified libraries were measured with a Qubit 3.0 fluorometer, size-checked on a Bioanalyzer 2100, and measured again with the KAPA Library Quantification kit. Every immunoSEQ 96-well plate was sequenced on a separate single-read 150-cycle Illumina NextSeq 550 flow cell. For the original study's pipeline: Because only junctional sequences without quality scores were contained in the immunoSEQ output, filtering matching that applied to full-length reads could not be performed. Sequences were annotated with PyIR, a Python wrapper for IgBLAST v1.9, and V/J genes and CDR3 were assigned using IMGT germline references. Reads with weak V/J assignments (E-value above 1e-6), missing CDR3, stop codons, out-of-frame junctions, or ambiguous translated residues were removed. V3J clonotypes were defined as sequences sharing the same inferred V gene, J gene, and CDR3 amino acid sequence. To compute the percentage overlap between repertoires, the number of shared unique clonotypes was divided by the size of the smaller repertoire. Three approaches were used to assess repertoire richness: RTK rarefaction, the Chao1 estimator, and Recon v2.1 estimates of unobserved clonotypes. For all TCRbeta clonotypes obtained by the gDNA method from four donors, generation probabilities were computed with OLGA. TCRdb stores this immuneACCESS table with in-frame sequences only. Part of the clones is absent; in the studies checked, under half of the shortfall reflects unresolved V genes, and no reason is known for the rest. The V and J calls and clone size are taken from that table; D and trimming were inferred from the DNA. The sample table holds around 560,000 clones, of which roughly 95% were seen once. Of the sample, approximately 0.11% is held by the ten largest clones.

Inclusive of the bounding cysteine and phenylalanine, the CDR3 is 13 residues long. Just CDR3 DNA is preserved here, 39 bases in frame from base 1. In the germline V gene, CDR1 corresponds to MDHEN and CDR2 to SYDVKM. Trimming costs V 3 bases and J 6 bases, and their ends lie 10 bases apart. This sample is part of a study of shared clonotypes between healthy human individuals (dated by TCRdb to 2019 to 2021). General notes on the study: The cohort comprised a couple of women and a few men aged 18 to 49 years. Different laboratories and diverse techniques were used to prepare libraries and sequence TCR repertoires, to increase sequencing depth and limit assay-specific biases. For each donor, three plates each were used for CD4 naive and CD4 memory, two plates were used for CD8 naive, and one plate was used for CD8 memory. The study deeply sequenced blood TCR repertoires of about 5 healthy adults to estimate repertoire size and the extent of clonotype sharing between individuals. Each donor's leukapheresis produced roughly between roughly 0.9 and 8.9 billion PBMCs.

CD8 naive samples were obtained by positive selection for CCR7 among CD45RO-negative cells, yielding a CD45RA+CCR7+ population from which TemRA cells were excluded. Healthy HIV-negative adults with no recently reported acute infections or vaccinations were included as donors. Every donor was a Caucasian adult residing in Nashville, Tennessee, USA. Blood was obtained by leukapheresis, after which PBMCs were separated by Ficoll-Histopaque density gradient centrifugation and cryopreserved in liquid nitrogen vapor phase. Analytical flow cytometry was used to check the purity and quantity of every magnetically sorted T cell population. Each sorted fraction had its genomic DNA isolated and then quantified by UV absorbance on a Nanodrop 2000c. On the study overall, not on this receptor specifically: Naive subsets generally had larger estimated clonotype richness than memory subsets. When a few donors were compared, the shared fraction of clonotypes was 5% to 6.5% for naive CD4, around 4% for naive CD8, more than 2% for memory CD4, and approximately 0.4% for memory CD8. Compared with non-shared clonotypes, the clonotypes found in all four sorted-subset donors had higher generation probabilities. Incomplete sequencing was indicated by rarefaction of sorted-subset datasets, despite the large sequencing depth. Because the study included only a small number of donors, the genetic and exposure-history diversity represented was limited. Sampling was restricted to blood, and TCR repertoires in tissues likely differ from the TCR repertoires found in blood. Pairwise subsampling indicated that sequencing depth was expected to affect the degree of clonotype sharing among donors.

Input material: naive CD8+ T cells sorted from blood. The cell subset or site label, read with the paper, signifies: CD45RA+CCR7+. The chain joins TRBV28 to TRBJ2-3; the D gene cannot be named for sure. This TCR was sampled from a woman between 25 and 40 years old in good health. The sequenced DNA is TGTGCCAGCAGTTTTTTCCGGGTTGATACGCAGTATTTT. Its translation reads: CASSFFRVDTQYF.